This T cell receptor (beta chain) was sequenced for a study of regulatory T cells in long-lasting Graves disease. Findings and limits, study-wide: Fewer public clonotypes were shared by new patients (roughly 910) than by persistent patients (around 2,900).

In building TCR beta libraries, iRepertoire HTBI primers were used together with Arm-PCR of CDR3 regions. TCRdb itself ran the multiplex PCR reads through MiXCR, one entry per CDR3 protein. The sample yields about 440,000 distinct CDR3 sequences, 14% to 15% seen once. This clonotype was recorded many times. Its antigen remains unknown. Time point of the sample: newly diagnosed GD, antithyroid drugs for less than 3 months. Following extraction of RNA from PBMCs, that RNA was used to make the TCR library. An endocrinology department located in Xi'an, China, was where the patients came from. Germline V gene lookup returns CDR1 SGHTA and CDR2 FQGTGA. Trimming removed 4 bases from V and 0 bases from J; junction bases left unmatched: 11. The CDR3 sequence is 18 residues long. These same records also appear under a second study, on T cells in Graves' hyperthyroidism and ophthalmopathy. That report adds: Hyperthyroidism of Graves' type that showed no ophthalmopathy progression within 18 months was stable. Diagnoses rested on clinical symptoms, serum thyroxine and TRAb, thyroid ultrasound and orbital computed tomography.

This sample comprised peripheral blood mononuclear cells (PBMCs), obtained at new diagnosis, from a patient treated with antithyroid drugs. J is TRBJ2-1 and V is TRBV7-3, with 8 bases aligning to TRBD2. The clonotype comes from a woman aged 25 to 39 with Graves disease. In nucleotides, the CDR3 is TGTGCCAGCAGCTCCGGGGGGGGCGGGGTGAGCTCCTACAATGAGCAGTTCTTC. Its translation is CASSSGGGGVSSYNEQFF.